This T cell receptor beta chain was identified during a study of blood T cell repertoires in COVID-19. Study processing details: For nucleated cells, counts were estimated from reference gene primer amplification. Assay: immunoSEQ multiplex PCR; the TCRdb copy retains only in-frame clones and omits some. V and J calls and clone size are those listed in that table; D and trimming were worked out from the DNA. This table holds approximately 390,000 clones, around 90% found once. V lost 5 bases and J lost 6, with 11 bases in between. The CDR3 runs to 12 residues. Looked up from germline, CDR1 is SGHTA and CDR2 is FQGNSA.

Sequencing used peripheral blood. The source of this sequence is a man between 18 and 29 years old with active or convalescent COVID-19. This chain links TRBV7-2 with TRBJ2-7; D is uncertain. CDR3 in amino acids: CASSPAFVEQYF. CDR3 nucleotide sequence: TGTGCCAGCAGCCCCGCGTTTGTCGAGCAGTACTTC.